The 31 T cell receptor beta chains presented below share a single source sample, sequenced in a study of cytomegalovirus exposure and HLA in healthy donors. PCR involved 60 Vbeta and 13 Jbeta primers. Libraries were prepared by immunoSEQ multiplex PCR; TCRdb keeps only in-frame clonotypes and omits some of them. The repertoire table contains some 200,000 clones. The specimen sequenced was PBMCs. Receptors were obtained from a boy between 10 and 17 years old in good health and CMV-seronegative.

The V call is TRBV7-8, the J call TRBJ1-2; D is uncertain. The V gene's germline CDR1 is SGHVS and CDR2 FQNEAQ. CDR3 length: 18 residues. V lost 5 bases and J lost 0, with 22 bases in between. This CDR3 reads CASSPHPNAGKANYGYTF. The DNA of the CDR3 is TGTGCCAGCAGCCCCCACCCGAATGCCGGGAAAGCTAACTATGGCTACACCTTC.

The V gene is TRBV5-3, the J gene TRBJ2-5; D gene ambiguous. The DNA end is a closer match to TRBJ2-7, so the J assignment may be wrong. TRBV5-3 is an open reading frame, and its role is uncertain. This CDR3 contains 13 residues. In nucleotides, the CDR3 is TGTGCCAGATTGCTAGGCTCAACCTACGAGCAGTACTTC. This gives the protein CARLLGSTYEQYF.

V and J are TRBV5-1 and TRBJ1-2; 10 nucleotides line up with TRBD1. J was trimmed by 6 bases and V by 4 bases; bases with no gene match: 3. CDR1 SGHRS and CDR2 YFSETQ come from the germline V gene. This CDR3 region has 13 residues. The CDR3 DNA follows: TGCGCCAGCAGCCGGGGACAGGGGCATGGCTACACCTTC. The encoded protein is CASSRGQGHGYTF.

The chain recombines TRBV7-2 with TRBJ1-2; unclear D gene. The germline V and J ends were trimmed by 0 bases and 8 bases, with 10 bases remaining between them. The CDR3 length is 13 residues. The germline gives CDR1 SGHTA, CDR2 FQGNSA. In DNA, the CDR3 is TGTGCCAGCAGCTTAGCCGAGCCTAACGGCTACACCTTC. It encodes CASSLAEPNGYTF.

The V call is TRBV30, the J call TRBJ2-7, with 8 bases that match TRBD2. The trim removed 8 bases at V and 3 bases at J, leaving 9 bases unmatched. This CDR3 is 13 amino acids long. CDR1 and CDR2 from the germline V gene are GTSNPN and SVGIG (reference sequence). The CDR3: CAGGASGGYEQYF. Written as DNA, the CDR3 is TGTGCCGGGGGGGCCAGCGGGGGCTACGAGCAGTACTTC.

The chain uses TRBV18 and TRBJ1-1; D unresolved. V shed 5 bases and J shed 0 bases, with 7 bases lying between them. Germline loops: CDR1 KGHSH, CDR2 LQKENI. The length of the CDR3 is 13 residues. CDR3 residues: CASSSPVNTEAFF. CDR3 in DNA: TGTGCCAGCTCAAGTCCGGTGAACACTGAAGCTTTCTTT.

As for this clone: Sequence at one end of the junction differs from germline and may be a read error. Other DNA sequences of this sample code for an identical CDR3. V is TRBV7-2 and J is TRBJ2-5; 11 positions agree with TRBD2. The CDR3 loop spans 14 amino acids. Per the germline V gene, CDR1 is SGHTA and CDR2 is FQGNSA. The CDR3 sequence: CASSLAGGGETQYF. The CDR3 nucleotides read TGTGCCAGCAGTTTAGCGGGGGGGGGAGAGACCCAGTACTTC.

The rearrangement joins TRBV5-1 to TRBJ2-2, with TRBD1 matching 7 bases. Per germline, CDR1 SGHRS and CDR2 YFSETQ. The V gene end was trimmed by 3 bases and the J gene end by 3 bases; junction bases not matched to a gene: 2. CDR3 size: 14 residues. This CDR3 reads CASSSGTDTGELFF. The CDR3 DNA follows: TGCGCCAGCAGCTCCGGGACAGACACCGGGGAGCTGTTTTTT.

The chain joins TRBV7-9 to TRBJ2-5, with no clear D. The end of the DNA is better explained by TRBJ2-7, so the J call may be wrong. The CDR3 covers 13 residues. CDR1 is SEHNR, CDR2 FQNEAQ, per germline (reference sequence). Here the CDR3 reads CASSFLGAYEQYF. CDR3 sequence (DNA): TGTGCCAGCAGCTTTCTTGGGGCCTACGAGCAGTACTTC.

This chain connects TRBV7-3 to TRBJ1-1, with TRBD1 as a possible D gene (6 bases). V lost 3 bases, J lost 5 bases, and 16 bases lay in between. In germline, CDR1 is SGHTA, CDR2 FQGTGA. CDR3 length: 15 residues. The CDR3 bases are TGTGCCAGCAGCTTTTCCGGGGGGCCAGGTACTGAAGCTTTCTTT. Encoded protein: CASSFSGGPGTEAFF.

The J gene is TRBJ2-7, the V gene TRBV19; 9 bases are shared with TRBD1. Germline loops: CDR1 LNHDA, CDR2 SQIVND (reference sequence). V lost 9 bases, J lost 2 bases, and 8 bases stayed unmatched. The CDR3 contains 14 residues. CDR3 in amino acids: CASAGGTGTYEQYF. CDR3 DNA sequence: TGTGCCAGCGCCGGCGGGACAGGGACCTACGAGCAGTACTTC.

The J gene is TRBJ1-1, the V gene TRBV19; TRBD1 matches 7 bases. This CDR3 comprises 14 residues. The trim removed 4 bases at V and 0 bases at J, leaving 2 bases unmatched. The germline CDR1 and CDR2 sequences are LNHDA and SQIVND (reference sequence). Written as DNA, the CDR3 is TGTGCCAGTAGTACCGGGACAGTGAACACTGAAGCTTTCTTT. It translates to CASSTGTVNTEAFF.

The chain is built from TRBV9 and TRBJ2-7, with 8 bases fitting TRBD2. This CDR3 is built from 15 residues. V lost 1 base and J lost 2; bases outside the gene matches: 5. CDR1 is SGDLS and CDR2 is YYNGEE in the germline V gene. In nucleotides, the CDR3 is TGTGCCAGCAGCGTAAGGGACGGGGGGGCCTACGAGCAGTACTTC. Amino acid sequence: CASSVRDGGAYEQYF. Combining the CDR3 with reference TRBV9 and TRBJ2-7 gives the whole variable domain DSGVTQTPKHLITATGQRVTLRCSPRSGDLSVYWYQQSLDQGLQFLIQYYNGEERAKGNILERFSAQQFPDLHSELNLSSLELGDSALYFCASSVRDGGAYEQYFGPGTRLTVT.

This rearrangement joins TRBV7-6 to TRBJ2-3; 7 bases align to TRBD2. V lost 5 bases and J lost 2; bases outside the gene matches: 7. This CDR3 comprises 15 residues. Germline V gene lookup returns CDR1 SGHVS and CDR2 FNYEAQ. CDR3 loop: CASSHPAGVTDTQYF. As DNA, the CDR3 is TGTGCCAGCAGCCACCCTGCGGGGGTCACAGATACGCAGTATTTT. Supplemented by reference TRBV7-6 and TRBJ2-3, the full variable domain reads GAGVSQSPRYKVTKRGQDVALRCDPISGHVSLYWYRQALGQGPEFLTYFNYEAQQDKSGLPNDRFSAERPEGSISTLTIQRTEQRDSAMYRCASSHPAGVTDTQYFGPGTRLTVL.

This chain uses TRBV7-7 with TRBJ1-3, with D uncertain. V lost 6 bases, J lost 0 bases, and 12 bases lay in between. The CDR3 totals 15 residues. The germline V gene has CDR1 SSHAT and CDR2 FNYEAQ (reference sequence). The CDR3 DNA is TGTGCCAGCAGAATAGGCCCAGGCTCTGGAAACACCATATATTTT. This sequence encodes CASRIGPGSGNTIYF.

The chain uses TRBV30 and TRBJ2-5; D might be TRBD1 (6 bases). Germline V gene lookup returns CDR1 GTSNPN and CDR2 SVGIG (reference sequence). The CDR3 spans 17 residues. Trimming took off 0 bases at V and 3 bases at J, with 20 bases between the two ends. In DNA form, the CDR3 reads TGTGCCTGGAGTGTACCCCAAACCCTCGCAGGGGAAGAGACCCAGTACTTC. It translates to CAWSVPQTLAGEETQYF.

CDR3 DNA sequence: TGCGCCAGCAGCCACAGTCCACAGGGGTACGAGCAGTACTTC. Translation gives CASSHSPQGYEQYF. The chain carries TRBV4-1 and TRBJ2-7, with TRBD1 matching 7 bases. The CDR3 loop spans 14 amino acids. The trim removed 3 bases at V and 4 bases at J, leaving 6 bases unmatched. The germline V gene has CDR1 MGHRA and CDR2 YSYEKL.

The chain has TRBV7-9 and TRBJ2-2; D not certain. The germline V gene encodes CDR1 SEHNR and CDR2 FQNEAQ (reference sequence). V lost 1 base to trimming and J lost 5 bases, with 8 bases between them. There are 14 residues in the CDR3. The CDR3 sequence is CASSLVPTTGELFF. Here the CDR3 DNA reads TGTGCCAGCAGCTTAGTCCCTACGACCGGGGAGCTGTTTTTT.

CDR3: CASRGTSGELSYEQYF. The CDR3 nucleotides are TGTGCCAGCAGGGGGACTAGCGGGGAACTATCCTACGAGCAGTACTTC. V usage is TRBV2 and J usage is TRBJ2-7, with TRBD2 matching 13 bases. The CDR3 covers 16 residues. The ends lost 6 bases at V and 1 base at J; junction bases unmatched: 6. Germline values: CDR1 SNHLY, CDR2 FYNNEI.

The gene calls are TRBV6-5 and TRBJ2-1; 9 bases are a match to TRBD2. Germline loops: CDR1 MNHEY, CDR2 SVGAGI. Trimming removed 6 bases from V and 9 bases from J; junction bases left unmatched: 6. The CDR3 totals 13 residues. In DNA form, the CDR3 reads TGTGCCAGCAGCGAGCGGGGGGTGAGTGAGCAGTTCTTC. The encoded protein is CASSERGVSEQFF.

The genes are TRBV7-6 and TRBJ2-1, with 8 bases lining up with TRBD2. V lost 5 bases to trimming and J lost 5 bases; unmatched junction nucleotides: 5. From germline, CDR1 is SGHVS and CDR2 FNYEAQ. The length of the CDR3 is 14 residues. CDR3 loop: CASSNRGGNNEQFF. The CDR3 coding sequence is TGTGCCAGCAGCAACCGCGGGGGGAACAATGAGCAGTTCTTC.

The rearrangement uses TRBV28 and TRBJ2-7, with 11 positions matching TRBD2. Germline V gives CDR1 MDHEN, CDR2 SYDVKM. The CDR3 loop spans 16 amino acids. V was pared by 6 bases and J by 2 bases, with 9 bases of the junction left unmatched. The DNA of the CDR3 is TGTGCCAGCAGGAACGGCCTAGCGGGGGGAACCTACGAGCAGTACTTC. Translation: CASRNGLAGGTYEQYF.

This sequence joins TRBV7-8 and TRBJ2-3, with D hard to call. The CDR3 extends over 13 amino acids. Germline CDR1 reads SGHVS; CDR2 reads FQNEAQ. V was cut by 3 bases and J by 6 bases, with 10 bases left in between. This CDR3 is CASSFPTRDTQYF. The CDR3 coding sequence is TGTGCCAGCAGCTTCCCCACGAGGGATACGCAGTATTTT.

This chain connects TRBV9 to TRBJ2-3; no clear D gene. The V end lost 5 bases, the J end lost 3 bases, and 4 bases lay between the germline ends. Per germline, CDR1 SGDLS and CDR2 YYNGEE. This CDR3 region has 11 residues. In nucleotides, the CDR3 is TGTGCCAGCAGTTCGACAGATACGCAGTATTTT. Its protein product is CASSSTDTQYF.

The V call is TRBV11-2, the J call TRBJ1-1; D remains ambiguous. The CDR3 length is 12 residues. V was shortened by 4 bases and J by 2 bases, with 5 bases between the two germline ends. Per germline, CDR1 SGHAT and CDR2 FQNNGV. CDR3 residues: CASSYKNTEAFF. As DNA, the CDR3 is TGTGCCAGCAGCTACAAAAACACTGAAGCTTTCTTT.

This chain uses TRBV9 with TRBJ1-1, with TRBD1 as a possible D gene (6 bases). Germline CDR1 SGDLS, CDR2 YYNGEE. The CDR3 has 14 residues. Trimming took 2 bases from V and 5 from J, leaving 13 bases between them. In DNA form, the CDR3 reads TGTGCCAGCAGCGTTCGATTCACAGGGACTGAAGCTTTCTTT. Protein product: CASSVRFTGTEAFF.

V gene TRBV5-6 combines with J gene TRBJ1-3, with 9 bases that match TRBD1. The CDR3 runs 16 residues. The germline CDR1 and CDR2 sequences are SGHDT and YYEEEE. With V trimmed by 6 bases and J by 3 bases, 10 bases remained unmatched. The CDR3 is CASTITGGSFGNTIYF. CDR3 DNA: TGTGCCAGCACCATAACAGGGGGCTCCTTTGGAAACACCATATATTTT.

On this clone itself: This CDR3 is also generated by other DNA sequences in the sample. The chain employs TRBV11-3 and TRBJ2-5; a possible D gene is TRBD2 (6 bases). The CDR3 covers 14 residues. Trimming cost V 5 bases and J 1 base, with 11 bases left between them. Germline V CDR1 and CDR2: SGHNT, YENEEA. As DNA, the CDR3 is TGTGCCAGCAGCCCCGGGACTTCCCAAGAGACCCAGTACTTC. It is translated as CASSPGTSQETQYF.

The CDR3 nucleotides are TGTGCCAGCTCACCTAGGGGGTTAGGGTACGAGCAGTACTTC. Protein sequence: CASSPRGLGYEQYF. The genes are TRBV18 and TRBJ2-7; TRBD1 is a possible D gene (6 bases). CDR3 length: 14 residues. V was shortened by 3 bases and J by 4 bases, with 13 bases between the two germline ends. Germline V gene data show CDR1 as KGHSH and CDR2 as LQKENI.

On this clone: In the same sample, other DNA sequences code for this CDR3. The chain is built from TRBV5-1 and TRBJ1-1; the D is unclear. V dropped 0 bases and J dropped 1 base, with 7 bases sitting between them. The germline V gene encodes CDR1 SGHRS and CDR2 YFSETQ. This CDR3 contains 14 residues. CDR3 coding DNA: TGCGCCAGCAGCTTGGCCGGTGGGAACACTGAAGCTTTCTTT. Translating it yields CASSLAGGNTEAFF.

V is TRBV18 and J is TRBJ1-2; maybe TRBD1 (5 bases). Trimming stripped 4 bases from V and 4 bases from J, with 16 bases between. There are 15 residues in the CDR3. Germline V gene data show CDR1 as KGHSH and CDR2 as LQKENI. The CDR3 DNA sequence: TGTGCCAGCTCACTTCAGACAGACCTTTCCTATGGCTACACCTTC. This gives the protein CASSLQTDLSYGYTF.